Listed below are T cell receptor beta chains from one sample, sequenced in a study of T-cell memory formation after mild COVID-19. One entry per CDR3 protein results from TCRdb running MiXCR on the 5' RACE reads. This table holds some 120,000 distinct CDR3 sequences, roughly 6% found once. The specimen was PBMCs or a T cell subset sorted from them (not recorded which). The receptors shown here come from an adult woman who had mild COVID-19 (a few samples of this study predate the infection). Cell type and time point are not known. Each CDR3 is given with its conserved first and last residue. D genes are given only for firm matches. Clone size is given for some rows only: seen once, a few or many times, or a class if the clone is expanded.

CSVVWPVSSGANVLTF	TGCAGCGTTGTATGGCCCGTGAGCTCTGGGGCCAACGTCCTGACTTTC	.	TRBJ2-6	.	TRBV29-1
CASSLVLGTGELFF	TGTGCCAGCAGCTTGGTCTTGGGCACCGGGGAGCTGTTTTTT	.	TRBJ2-2	.	TRBV5-4
CSARSGPSGRSEQYF	TGCAGTGCTAGATCGGGGCCTAGCGGGAGGAGCGAGCAGTACTTC	TRBD2	TRBJ2-7	.	TRBV20-1
CATCLGGITEAFF	TGTGCCACCTGCCTGGGGGGGATCACTGAAGCTTTCTTT	.	TRBJ1-1	few	TRBV12-3/TRBV12-4
CASSLEVQGSRSNQPQHF	TGTGCCAGCAGCTTGGAGGTCCAGGGGTCGAGGAGCAATCAGCCCCAGCATTTT	.	TRBJ1-5	few	TRBV5-6
CATSDLESDTQYF	TGTGCCACCAGTGATTTGGAGTCAGATACGCAGTATTTT	.	TRBJ2-3	.	TRBV24-1
CASTRRRPSGNTIYF	TGTGCCAGTACCCGTCGGAGGCCCTCTGGAAACACCATATATTTT	.	TRBJ1-3	few	TRBV19
CASSLESQNSPLHF	TGTGCCAGCAGCTTAGAAAGTCAGAATTCACCCCTCCACTTT	.	TRBJ1-6	few	TRBV7-2
CASNGVSGAYEQYF	TGTGCCAGCAACGGAGTCTCTGGAGCCTACGAGCAGTACTTC	.	TRBJ2-7	.	TRBV11-3
CSAHRGGETQYF	TGCAGTGCTCACAGGGGGGGAGAGACCCAGTACTTC	.	TRBJ2-5	.	TRBV20-1
CASSQAVPIYEQYF	TGTGCCAGCAGCCAAGCCGTTCCTATCTACGAGCAGTACTTC	.	TRBJ2-7	few	TRBV3-1
CASSAQQTNEKLFF	TGTGCCAGCAGCGCTCAGCAAACTAATGAAAAACTGTTTTTT	.	TRBJ1-4	many	TRBV7-2
CASSEEFGRAKNIQYF	TGCGCCAGCAGCGAAGAATTCGGGCGAGCCAAAAACATTCAGTACTTC	.	TRBJ2-4	.	TRBV4-3
CASSEELAGFSTDTQYF	TGTGCCAGCAGTGAAGAGCTAGCGGGATTCAGCACAGATACGCAGTATTTT	TRBD2	TRBJ2-3	few	TRBV25-1
CASSLDSYSTANYGYTF	TGTGCCAGCAGCTTAGACTCCTACTCGACAGCGAACTATGGCTACACCTTC	.	TRBJ1-2	.	TRBV11-3
CASSLRSDSLYEQYF	TGTGCCAGCAGCTTACGCTCGGACAGTCTCTACGAGCAGTACTTC	.	TRBJ2-7	many	TRBV7-6
CASSPKVASRTDTQYF	TGTGCCAGCAGTCCTAAAGTGGCAAGTCGGACAGATACGCAGTATTTT	.	TRBJ2-3	few	TRBV27